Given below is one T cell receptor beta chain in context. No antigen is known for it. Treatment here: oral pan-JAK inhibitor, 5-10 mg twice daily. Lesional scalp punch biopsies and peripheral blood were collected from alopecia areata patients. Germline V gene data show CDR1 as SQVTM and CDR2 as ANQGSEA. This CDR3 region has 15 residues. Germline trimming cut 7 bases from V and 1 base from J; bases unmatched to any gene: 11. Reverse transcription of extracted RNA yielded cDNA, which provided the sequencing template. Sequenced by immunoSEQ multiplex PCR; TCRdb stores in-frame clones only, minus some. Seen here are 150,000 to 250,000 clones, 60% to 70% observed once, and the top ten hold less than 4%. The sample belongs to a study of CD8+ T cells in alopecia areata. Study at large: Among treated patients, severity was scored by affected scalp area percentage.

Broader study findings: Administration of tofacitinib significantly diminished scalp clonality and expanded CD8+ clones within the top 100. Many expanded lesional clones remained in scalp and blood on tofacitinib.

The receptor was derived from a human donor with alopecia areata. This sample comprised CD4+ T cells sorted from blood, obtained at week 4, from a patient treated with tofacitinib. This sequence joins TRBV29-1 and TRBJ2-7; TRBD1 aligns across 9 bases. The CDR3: CSALVLDRGSYEQYF. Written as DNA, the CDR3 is TGCAGCGCCTTGGTATTGGACAGGGGATCCTACGAGCAGTACTTC.